This TCR beta chain was sequenced for a study of blood T cell repertoires in COVID-19. Clones were read by immunoSEQ multiplex PCR, and TCRdb kept only the in-frame ones, dropping some. The sample contains about 130,000 clones, under 95% of which appear only once. The sample consisted of peripheral blood. The sequence was collected from a man in his 60s with COVID-19, enrolled during active disease.

The CDR3 is CASSRQGGNQPQHF. CDR3 sequence (DNA): TGCGCCAGCAGCCGCCAGGGCGGGAACCAGCCCCAGCATTTT. The rearrangement links TRBV5-1 to TRBJ1-5; D is perhaps TRBD1 (5 bases). Germline values: CDR1 SGHRS, CDR2 YFSETQ. The V end was cut by 4 bases, the J end by 7 bases, with 15 bases between. CDR3 length: 14 amino acids.